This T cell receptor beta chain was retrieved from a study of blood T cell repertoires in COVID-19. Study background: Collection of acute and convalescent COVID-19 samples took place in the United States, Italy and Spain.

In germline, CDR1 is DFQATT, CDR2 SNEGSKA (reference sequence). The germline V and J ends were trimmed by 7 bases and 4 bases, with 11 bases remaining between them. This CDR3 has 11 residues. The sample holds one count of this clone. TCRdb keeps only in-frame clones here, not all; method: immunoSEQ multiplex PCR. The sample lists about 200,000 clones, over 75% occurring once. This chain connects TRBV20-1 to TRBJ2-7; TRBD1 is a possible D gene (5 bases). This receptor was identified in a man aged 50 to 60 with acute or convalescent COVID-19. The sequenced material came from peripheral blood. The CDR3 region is CSVLQVYEQYF. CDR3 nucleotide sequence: TGCAGTGTTTTACAGGTTTACGAGCAGTACTTC.